The 23 T cell receptor beta chains given below trace back to one sample, sequenced in a study of T-cell reconstitution after alpha-beta-depleted transplantation in children. Preparing the TCRbeta library involved the use of unique molecular identifiers. From the PCR reads, TCRdb called clonotypes with MiXCR, one entry per CDR3 protein. The table includes around 400,000 distinct CDR3 sequences, around 20% detected once. Sequenced material: PBMCs from the stem cell graft donor, taken from the stem cell graft. These receptors all stem from a human donor who donated a stem cell graft to a child with acute myeloid leukemia.

Only a few counts were recorded for this clonotype. The rearrangement links TRBV19 to TRBJ2-3; D uncertain. Looked up from germline, CDR1 is LNHDA and CDR2 is SQIVND (reference sequence). The CDR3 has 15 amino acids. V dropped 1 base and J dropped 4 bases, with 12 bases sitting between them. The CDR3 DNA is TGTGCCAGTAGTATAGCCTCGGTAGGCGCAGATACGCAGTATTTT. It encodes CASSIASVGADTQYF. The variable domain in full, completed from reference TRBV19 and TRBJ2-3, reads DGGITQSPKYLFRKEGQNVTLSCEQNLNHDAMYWYRQDPGQGLRLIYYSQIVNDFQKGDIAEGYSVSREKKESFPLTVTSAQKNPTAFYLCASSIASVGADTQYFGPGTRLTVL.

The CDR3 sequence is CASAPRGAAVVYF. CDR3 DNA: TGTGCCAGCGCCCCCCGGGGGGCGGCAGTTGTGTACTTC. The chain links TRBV6-2 or TRBV6-3 to TRBJ2-4; D might be TRBD2 (7 bases). This CDR3 spans 13 amino acids. The germline V and J ends were trimmed by 8 bases and 15 bases, with 23 bases remaining between them. From germline, CDR1 is MNHEY and CDR2 SVGEGT.

This clonotype was counted a few times. The V gene is TRBV6-5, the J gene TRBJ2-3, with D maybe TRBD2 (5 bases). Germline V CDR1 and CDR2: MNHEY, SVGAGI. This CDR3 has 14 residues. V was trimmed by 2 bases and J by 6 bases, leaving 12 bases between them. The CDR3, as DNA: TGTGCCAGCAGTTACCGTTGGAGGCAGGATACGCAGTATTTT. Amino acids: CASSYRWRQDTQYF.

This clonotype showed up many times. This chain links TRBV12-3 or TRBV12-4 with TRBJ2-2; possible D gene TRBD2, 6 bases. V was cut by 0 bases and J by 1 base, with 9 bases left in between. The CDR3 covers 16 residues. The CDR3 nucleotides are TGTGCCAGCAGTTTAGCTAGCGGCAAGAACACCGGGGAGCTGTTTTTT. Its protein is CASSLASGKNTGELFF.

J is TRBJ2-7 and V is TRBV12-3 or TRBV12-4, with a weak D call TRBD2 (5 bases). The ends were cut back, 5 bases at V and 7 bases at J, with 12 bases in the middle. This CDR3 comprises 12 residues. Here the CDR3 DNA reads TGTGCCAGCAGTACTAGGACTGGGGAGCAGTACTTC. This encodes CASSTRTGEQYF.

This rearrangement joins TRBV5-1 to TRBJ2-7; D perhaps matches TRBD1 (6 bases). Germline loops: CDR1 SGHRS, CDR2 YFSETQ. The ends were cut back, 4 bases at V and 2 bases at J, with 16 bases in the middle. CDR3 length: 15 amino acids. CDR3 residues: CASSVLQGPAYEQYF. The CDR3 DNA sequence: TGCGCCAGCAGCGTACTACAGGGTCCCGCCTACGAGCAGTACTTC.

V is TRBV28 and J is TRBJ2-4; 10 bases line up with TRBD1. V lost 5 bases and J lost 1; bases outside the gene matches: 5. The CDR3 sequence is 16 residues long. Germline V gives CDR1 MDHEN, CDR2 SYDVKM. CDR3 amino acids: CASSPPGQGAKNIQYF. The CDR3 DNA reads as TGTGCCAGCAGTCCCCCGGGACAGGGGGCCAAAAACATTCAGTACTTC.

This clonotype was observed a single time. The rearrangement joins TRBV28 to TRBJ2-7; tentative D call: TRBD1 (6 bases). V was shortened by 8 bases and J by 0 bases, with 11 bases between the two germline ends. CDR1 is MDHEN, CDR2 SYDVKM, per germline. CDR3 length: 13 residues. The CDR3, as DNA: TGTGCCAGCGACAGGAGCCCCTCCTACGAGCAGTACTTC. Translating gives CASDRSPSYEQYF.

The V gene is TRBV5-1, the J gene TRBJ2-2; 7 bases fit TRBD1. This CDR3 region has 14 residues. With V trimmed by 4 bases and J by 5 bases, 5 bases remained unmatched. Looked up from germline, CDR1 is SGHRS and CDR2 is YFSETQ. The chain's CDR3 is CASSVTGETGELFF. CDR3 DNA sequence: TGCGCCAGCAGCGTTACAGGGGAGACCGGGGAGCTGTTTTTT.

The sample holds a few counts of this clonotype. This sequence joins TRBV20-1 and TRBJ2-5; 14 bases fit TRBD2. Per germline, CDR1 DFQATT and CDR2 SNEGSKA (reference sequence). CDR3 length: 16 residues. V gave up 4 bases and J gave up 5 bases; unmatched junction bases: 9. CDR3 nucleotides: TGCAGTGCTAAGGGACTAGCGGGAGAAGATGGGGAGACCCAGTACTTC. This codes for CSAKGLAGEDGETQYF.

This clonotype showed up just a few times. The chain joins TRBV9 to TRBJ2-7; no clear D gene. Germline CDR1 is SGDLS and CDR2 is YYNGEE. Deletions cut 3 bases from V and 3 bases from J, with 10 bases between. This CDR3 is 13 amino acids long. DNA of the CDR3: TGTGCCAGCAGCGCACACCCTGACTACGAGCAGTACTTC. Its protein is CASSAHPDYEQYF.

This sequence joins TRBV12-5 and TRBJ2-7; 8 bases are a match to TRBD2. The CDR3 runs to 19 residues. In germline, CDR1 is LGHNT, CDR2 FRNRAP. The J segment lost 6 bases and the V segment lost 1 base, leaving 20 bases of the junction unmatched. The CDR3 loop is CASGLATKEWVSGTSEQYF. The CDR3 DNA reads TGTGCTAGTGGTTTGGCAACGAAGGAGTGGGTTAGCGGGACGAGCGAGCAGTACTTC.

This clonotype showed up many times. This chain's CDR3 is CASSFWLAGAQTYEQYF. The DNA for the CDR3 is TGTGCCAGCAGTTTCTGGCTAGCGGGAGCCCAAACCTACGAGCAGTACTTC. The chain links TRBV12-3 or TRBV12-4 to TRBJ2-7, with 10 bases lining up with TRBD2. The trim removed 3 bases at V and 2 bases at J, leaving 10 bases unmatched. The CDR3 contains 17 residues.

The DNA of the CDR3 is TGTGCCAGCAGTCCTCGGACTAGCGTCTACAATGAGCAGTTCTTC. Encoded protein: CASSPRTSVYNEQFF. The rearrangement joins TRBV6-1 to TRBJ2-1; 9 positions match TRBD2. Germline CDR1 and CDR2: MNHNS and SASEGT. V lost 5 bases to trimming and J lost 3 bases; unmatched junction nucleotides: 5. CDR3 length: 15 amino acids.

In its sample, this clonotype was seen a few times. The chain has TRBV21-1 and TRBJ2-1; no DNA check was done on the table's D call, TRBD2. TRBV21-1 is described as a pseudogene. The CDR3 has 15 amino acids. The DNA for the CDR3 is TGTGCCAGCAGCTCCGGGACTAGCTGGTACAATGAGCAGTTCTTC. Its translation is CASSSGTSWYNEQFF.

The chain carries TRBV12-3 or TRBV12-4 and TRBJ2-5, with TRBD2 matching over 8 bases. Trimming cost V 4 bases and J 3 bases; bases outside gene matches: 7. CDR3 size: 15 residues. The CDR3 is CASSSPGGAEETQYF. The DNA for the CDR3 is TGTGCCAGCAGTTCCCCCGGGGGGGCAGAAGAGACCCAGTACTTC.

This chain joins TRBV2 and TRBJ2-3; D is uncertain. The CDR3 consists of 11 residues. V shed 3 bases and J shed 10 bases, with 8 bases lying between them. CDR1 and CDR2 (germline): SNHLY, FYNNEI. CDR3 amino acids: CASSDKGSQYF. CDR3 coding DNA: TGTGCCAGCAGTGATAAGGGCTCGCAGTATTTT. Looking up the rest from reference TRBV2 and TRBJ2-3 gives the full variable domain: EPEVTQTPSHQVTQMGQEVILRCVPISNHLYFYWYRQILGQKVEFLVSFYNNEISEKSEIFDDQFSVERPDGSNFTLKIRSTKLEDSAMYFCASSDKGSQYFGPGTRLTVL.

This clonotype was counted many times. This chain joins TRBV20-1 and TRBJ2-1; D tentatively reads TRBD1 or TRBD2 (5 bases each). Per germline, CDR1 DFQATT and CDR2 SNEGSKA (reference sequence). The CDR3 is 13 amino acids. V lost 3 bases to trimming and J lost 8 bases, with 14 bases between them. As DNA, the CDR3 is TGCAGTGCTAGTTTTACATGGGGGTATGAGCAGTTCTTC. Its protein is CSASFTWGYEQFF.

The V call is TRBV11-2, the J call TRBJ2-3; tentative D call: TRBD2 (6 bases). V was pared by 5 bases and J by 0 bases, with 18 bases between. Germline V gives CDR1 SGHAT, CDR2 FQNNGV. The CDR3 extends over 17 amino acids. CDR3 sequence: CASSPRTTTLSTDTQYF. The CDR3 coding sequence is TGTGCCAGCAGCCCAAGGACTACCACGCTAAGCACAGATACGCAGTATTTT. The whole variable domain, remainder taken from reference TRBV11-2 and TRBJ2-3, is EAGVAQSPRYKIIEKRQSVAFWCNPISGHATLYWYQQILGQGPKLLIQFQNNGVVDDSQLPKDRFSAERLKGVDSTLKIQPAKLEDSAVYLCASSPRTTTLSTDTQYFGPGTRLTVL.

The chain recombines TRBV7-2 with TRBJ2-2; D unresolved. V lost 1 base and J lost 6, with 6 bases in between. The length of the CDR3 is 13 residues. Germline assignment: CDR1 SGHTA and CDR2 FQGNSA. For the CDR3, the DNA is TGTGCCAGCAGCTTAGATTTCTCCGGGGAGCTGTTTTTT. Translated: CASSLDFSGELFF.

This clonotype was detected many times. For the CDR3, the DNA is TGTGCCAGCAGTTCGCCTCAGGGGTCAGGCGATACGCAGTATTTT. Its translation is CASSSPQGSGDTQYF. The V call is TRBV12-3 or TRBV12-4, the J call TRBJ2-3, with a weak D call TRBD1 (6 bases). The CDR3 runs to 15 residues. The V and J ends lost 4 bases and 6 bases respectively, with 17 bases between them.

V usage is TRBV13 and J usage is TRBJ2-7, with D hard to call. The CDR3 is made up of 15 amino acids. V was pared by 0 bases and J by 3 bases, with 12 bases between. Germline V lookup: CDR1 PRHDT, CDR2 FYEKMQ (reference sequence). This CDR3 reads CASSLGLSAIYEQYF. The CDR3 DNA follows: TGTGCCAGCAGCTTAGGCCTCTCGGCCATCTACGAGCAGTACTTC.

This clonotype has a handful of counts. J is TRBJ2-7 and V is TRBV5-1; D uncertain. V was pared by 1 base and J by 3 bases, with 8 bases between. The CDR3 is made up of 13 amino acids. Germline values: CDR1 SGHRS, CDR2 YFSETQ. The CDR3 DNA reads as TGCGCCAGCAGCTTGCTGAAGGACTACGAGCAGTACTTC. Translating gives CASSLLKDYEQYF.